This entry describes one TCR beta chain. Its antigen remains unknown. This sample stems from a study of cytomegalovirus exposure and HLA in healthy donors. From germline, CDR1 is SGHAT and CDR2 FQNNGV. This CDR3 region has 13 residues. J gave up 7 bases and V 2 bases, and 2 bases lay outside the gene matches. With 60 Vbeta and 13 Jbeta primers, the PCR was carried out. Produced via immunoSEQ multiplex PCR; TCRdb's table is partial and in-frame only. The table records some 200,000 clones, 80% to 85% of them present only once. Study-level findings and limits: V- and J-gene trimming in TCR beta was tied to a missense DCLRE1C variant by an analysis performed later. Both high specificity and high sensitivity reportedly marked the classifier's diagnosis of cytomegalovirus status.

The TCR originated in a boy aged 2 to 9 in good health and CMV-seronegative. This chain connects TRBV11-2 to TRBJ2-3; 8 bases map to TRBD2. Sequenced material: PBMCs. CDR3 region: CASSLIAGNTQYF. The CDR3 nucleotides read TGTGCCAGCAGCTTAATAGCGGGAAATACGCAGTATTTT.